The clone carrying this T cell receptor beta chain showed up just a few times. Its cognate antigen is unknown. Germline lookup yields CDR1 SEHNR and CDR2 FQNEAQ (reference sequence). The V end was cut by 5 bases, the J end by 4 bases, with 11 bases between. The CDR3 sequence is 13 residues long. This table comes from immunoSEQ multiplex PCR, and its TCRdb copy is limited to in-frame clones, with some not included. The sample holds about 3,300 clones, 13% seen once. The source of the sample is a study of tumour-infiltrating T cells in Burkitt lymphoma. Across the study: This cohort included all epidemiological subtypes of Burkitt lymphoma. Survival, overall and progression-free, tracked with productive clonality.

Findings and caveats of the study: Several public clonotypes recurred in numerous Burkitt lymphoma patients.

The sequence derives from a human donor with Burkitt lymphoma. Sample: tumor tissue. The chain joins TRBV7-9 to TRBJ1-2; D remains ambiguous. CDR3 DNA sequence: TGTGCCAGCAGCGGGAGAGAAATCTATGGCTACACCTTC. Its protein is CASSGREIYGYTF.